A single TCR beta chain is shown here with its context. The antigen is not known. The record originates from a study of cytomegalovirus exposure and HLA in healthy donors. The CDR3 has 17 residues. Losses at the gene ends were 5 bases for V and 0 bases for J; bases not matched to a gene: 6. Germline assignment: CDR1 SGHTA and CDR2 FQGNSA. Study findings and constraints: HLA alleles were associated with roughly 17,000 TCR beta sequences in a later analysis at 0.05 false discovery rate. Reported findings show TCR beta sequences accurately forecast HLA-A and HLA-B alleles in most subjects.

A multiplex PCR was run with 60 Vbeta primers and 13 Jbeta primers. The assay was immunoSEQ multiplex PCR, and TCRdb's table has in-frame clones only and misses some. The sample lists 90,000 to 120,000 clones; roughly a tenth were seen once. Sequencing used PBMCs. The chain employs TRBV7-2 and TRBJ2-3; 12 bases line up with TRBD2. This receptor was taken from a man in his forties or fifties in good health and CMV-seropositive. This CDR3 is CASSGLAGPSSTDTQYF. For the CDR3, the DNA is TGTGCCAGCAGCGGACTAGCGGGACCCTCTAGCACAGATACGCAGTATTTT.